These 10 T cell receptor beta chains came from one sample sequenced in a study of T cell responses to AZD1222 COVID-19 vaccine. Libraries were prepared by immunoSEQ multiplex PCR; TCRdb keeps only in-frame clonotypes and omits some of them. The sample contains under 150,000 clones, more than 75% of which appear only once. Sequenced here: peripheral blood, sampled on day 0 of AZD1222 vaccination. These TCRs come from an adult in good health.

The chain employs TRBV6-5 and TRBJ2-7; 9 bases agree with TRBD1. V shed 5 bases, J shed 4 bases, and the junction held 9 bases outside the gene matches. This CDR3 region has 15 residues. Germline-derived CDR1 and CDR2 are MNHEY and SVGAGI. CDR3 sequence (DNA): TGTGCCAGCAGTACAGCGGGACAGGGATCATACGAGCAGTACTTC. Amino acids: CASSTAGQGSYEQYF.

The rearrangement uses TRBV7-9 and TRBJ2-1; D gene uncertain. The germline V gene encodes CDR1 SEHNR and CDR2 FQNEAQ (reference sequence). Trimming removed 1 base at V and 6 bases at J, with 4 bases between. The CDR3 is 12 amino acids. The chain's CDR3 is CASSLVINEQFF. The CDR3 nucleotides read TGTGCCAGCAGCTTAGTCATCAATGAGCAGTTCTTC.

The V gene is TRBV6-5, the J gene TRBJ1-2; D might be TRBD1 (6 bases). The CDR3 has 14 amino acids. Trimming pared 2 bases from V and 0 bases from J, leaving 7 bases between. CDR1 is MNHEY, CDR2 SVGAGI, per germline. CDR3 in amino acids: CASSYRGANYGYTF. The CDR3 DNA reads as TGTGCCAGCAGTTACAGGGGGGCTAACTATGGCTACACCTTC.

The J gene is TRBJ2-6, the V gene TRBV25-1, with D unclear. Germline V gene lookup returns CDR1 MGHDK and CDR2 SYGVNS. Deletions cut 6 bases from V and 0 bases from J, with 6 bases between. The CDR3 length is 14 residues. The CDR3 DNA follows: TGTGCCAGCAGACTCGGCTCTGGGGCCAACGTCCTGACTTTC. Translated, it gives CASRLGSGANVLTF.

The CDR3 DNA sequence: TGTGCCAGCACCTCGGGACAGAGAACAGATGGCTACACCTTC. Its translation is CASTSGQRTDGYTF. The chain is built from TRBV28 and TRBJ1-2; 7 nucleotides match TRBD1. Germline V gene lookup returns CDR1 MDHEN and CDR2 SYDVKM. With V trimmed by 7 bases and J by 6 bases, 11 bases remained unmatched. The length of the CDR3 is 14 residues.

The CDR3, as DNA: TGTGCCAGCAGCATAGACGGGGAAAAGCCCCAGCATTTT. As protein: CASSIDGEKPQHF. This chain connects TRBV6-5 to TRBJ1-5; D gene ambiguous. Per the germline V gene, CDR1 is MNHEY and CDR2 is SVGAGI. The CDR3 runs to 13 residues. Deletions cut 6 bases from V and 8 bases from J, with 14 bases between.

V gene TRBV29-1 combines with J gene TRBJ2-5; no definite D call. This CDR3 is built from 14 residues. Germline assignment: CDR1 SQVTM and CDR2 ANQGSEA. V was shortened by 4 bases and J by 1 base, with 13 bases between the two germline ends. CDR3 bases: TGCAGCGTTGGAATAGGACGTAGCCAAGAGACCCAGTACTTC. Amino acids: CSVGIGRSQETQYF.

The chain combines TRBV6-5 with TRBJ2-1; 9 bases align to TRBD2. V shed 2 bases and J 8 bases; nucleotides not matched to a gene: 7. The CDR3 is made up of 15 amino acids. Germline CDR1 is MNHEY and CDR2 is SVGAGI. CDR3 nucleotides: TGTGCCAGCAGTTACGGAGCGGGGGGCAGCGATGAGCAGTTCTTC. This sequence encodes CASSYGAGGSDEQFF.

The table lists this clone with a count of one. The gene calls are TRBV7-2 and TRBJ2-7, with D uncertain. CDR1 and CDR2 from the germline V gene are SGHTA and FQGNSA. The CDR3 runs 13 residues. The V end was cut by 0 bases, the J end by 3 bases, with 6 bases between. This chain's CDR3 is CASSLADGYEQYF. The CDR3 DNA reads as TGTGCCAGCAGCTTAGCGGACGGCTACGAGCAGTACTTC. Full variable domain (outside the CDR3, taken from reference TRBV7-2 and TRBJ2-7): GAGVSQSPSNKVTEKGKDVELRCDPISGHTALYWYRQSLGQGLEFLIYFQGNSAPDKSGLPSDRFSAERTGGSVSTLTIQRTQQEDSAVYLCASSLADGYEQYFGPGTRLTVT.

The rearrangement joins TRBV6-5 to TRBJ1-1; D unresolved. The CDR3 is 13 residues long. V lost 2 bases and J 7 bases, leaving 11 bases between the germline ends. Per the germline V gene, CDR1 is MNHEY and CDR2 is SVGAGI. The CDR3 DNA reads TGTGCCAGCAGTTACACGTACGGGGTTGAAGCTTTCTTT. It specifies CASSYTYGVEAFF.